This TCR beta chain derives from a study of blood T cell repertoires in COVID-19. Study context: Donors in the United States, Italy and Spain gave samples during acute or convalescent COVID-19. The analysed material was cDNA or gDNA that came from T cells, B-cell-depleted T cells, or PBMCs.

Authors' data handling: Estimates of nucleated cell counts were drawn from the amplification of reference gene primers. Only in-frame clones appear in the TCRdb table, and some are missing; sequencing was by immunoSEQ multiplex PCR. Clonal size and the V and J genes are those of that table, whereas D and trimming came from the DNA. Counted here are about 230,000 clones, around nine tenths occurring once; the ten biggest clones make up less than 3.5%. There are 15 residues in the CDR3. V was clipped by 1 base and J by 5 bases, with 14 bases between them. From germline, CDR1 is MNHNS and CDR2 SASEGT. Source material: peripheral blood. The sequence was collected from a woman aged 60-70 years with acute or convalescent COVID-19. The genes are TRBV6-1 and TRBJ2-5; perhaps TRBD2 as D (7 bases). This chain's CDR3 is CASSEVGGLVETQYF. The CDR3 coding sequence is TGTGCCAGCAGTGAAGTCGGGGGGCTAGTGGAGACCCAGTACTTC.